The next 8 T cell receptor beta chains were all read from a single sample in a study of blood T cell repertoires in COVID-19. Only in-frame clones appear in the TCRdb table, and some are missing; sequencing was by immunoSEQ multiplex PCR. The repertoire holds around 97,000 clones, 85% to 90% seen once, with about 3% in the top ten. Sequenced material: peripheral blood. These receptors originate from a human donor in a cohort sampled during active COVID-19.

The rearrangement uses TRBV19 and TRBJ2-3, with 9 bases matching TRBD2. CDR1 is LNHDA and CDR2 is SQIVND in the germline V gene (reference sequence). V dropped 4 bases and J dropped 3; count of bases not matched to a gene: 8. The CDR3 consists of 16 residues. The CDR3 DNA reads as TGTGCCAGTAGTACATACCGCGGGGGGGGAACAGATACGCAGTATTTT. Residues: CASSTYRGGGTDTQYF.

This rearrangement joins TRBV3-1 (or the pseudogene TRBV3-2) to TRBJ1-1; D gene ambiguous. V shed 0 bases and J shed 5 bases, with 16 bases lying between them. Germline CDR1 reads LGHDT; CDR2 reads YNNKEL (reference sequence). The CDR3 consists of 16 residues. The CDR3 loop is CASSQDGGSAGTEAFF. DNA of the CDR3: TGTGCCAGCAGCCAAGACGGAGGAAGTGCGGGGACTGAAGCTTTCTTT.

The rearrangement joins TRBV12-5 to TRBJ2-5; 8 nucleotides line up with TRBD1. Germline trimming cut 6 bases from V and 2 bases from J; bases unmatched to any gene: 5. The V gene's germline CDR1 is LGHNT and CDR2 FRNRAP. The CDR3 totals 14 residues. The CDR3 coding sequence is TGTGCTAGTGGCTCCGGGACAGGTCAAGAGACCCAGTACTTC. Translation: CASGSGTGQETQYF. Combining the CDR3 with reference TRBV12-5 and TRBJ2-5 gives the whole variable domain DARVTQTPRHKVTEMGQEVTMRCQPILGHNTVFWYRQTMMQGLELLAYFRNRAPLDDSGMPKDRFSAEMPDATLATLKIQPSEPRDSAVYFCASGSGTGQETQYFGPGTRLLVL.

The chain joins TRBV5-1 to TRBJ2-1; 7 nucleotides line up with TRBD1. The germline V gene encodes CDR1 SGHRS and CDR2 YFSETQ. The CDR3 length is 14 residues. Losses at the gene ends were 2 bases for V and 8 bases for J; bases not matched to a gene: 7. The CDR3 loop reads CASSLWTGGHEQFF. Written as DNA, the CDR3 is TGCGCCAGCAGCTTATGGACAGGAGGCCATGAGCAGTTCTTC.

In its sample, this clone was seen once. As DNA, the CDR3 is TGTGCCAGCAGCCAAGATGCACAGAGCTCCTATAATTCACCCCTCCACTTT. Amino acid sequence: CASSQDAQSSYNSPLHF. The J gene is TRBJ1-6, the V gene TRBV14, with D unclear. The CDR3 has 17 amino acids. The germline gives CDR1 SGHDN, CDR2 FVKESK. The ends were cut back, 0 bases at V and 0 bases at J, with 9 bases in the middle.

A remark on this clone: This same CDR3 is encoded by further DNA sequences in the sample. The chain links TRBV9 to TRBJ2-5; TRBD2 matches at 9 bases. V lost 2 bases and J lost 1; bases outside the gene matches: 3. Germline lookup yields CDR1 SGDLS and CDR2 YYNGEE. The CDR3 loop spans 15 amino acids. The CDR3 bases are TGTGCCAGCAGCGTCAGCGGGAGGCCCCAAGAGACCCAGTACTTC. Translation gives CASSVSGRPQETQYF.

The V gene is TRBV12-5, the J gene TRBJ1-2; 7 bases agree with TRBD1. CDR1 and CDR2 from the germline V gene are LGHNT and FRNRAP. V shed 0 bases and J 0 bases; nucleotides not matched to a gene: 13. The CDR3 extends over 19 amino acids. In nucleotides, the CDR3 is TGTGCTAGTGGTTTGGTAACGGGTACAGGGGAGAAAGCTAACTATGGCTACACCTTC. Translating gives CASGLVTGTGEKANYGYTF.

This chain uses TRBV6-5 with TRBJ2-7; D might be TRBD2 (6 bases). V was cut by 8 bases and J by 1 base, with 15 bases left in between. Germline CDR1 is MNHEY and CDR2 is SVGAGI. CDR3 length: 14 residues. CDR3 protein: CASAPERVSYEQYF. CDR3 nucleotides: TGTGCCAGCGCCCCGGAGCGGGTTTCCTACGAGCAGTACTTC.